This TCR beta chain was captured in a study of cytomegalovirus exposure and HLA in healthy donors. Study results and limitations: It was 160 or so TCR beta chains that were listed as cytomegalovirus-associated. Excluded were some V segments that proved indistinguishable, including TRBV6-2 and TRBV6-3.

With 60 Vbeta and 13 Jbeta primers, the PCR was carried out. Measured with immunoSEQ multiplex PCR; TCRdb has only the in-frame clones, and not every one. The sample includes approximately 120,000 clones. Of note for this clone: Its antigen is unknown.

V was clipped by 5 bases and J by 6 bases; unmatched bases: 17. The CDR3 sequence is 18 residues long. Germline CDR1 reads SGHVS; CDR2 reads FNYEAQ. The receptor was derived from a man aged 40-49 years in good health and CMV-seronegative. Sequencing used PBMCs. This sequence joins TRBV7-6 and TRBJ2-1; TRBD2 matches at 9 bases. Written as DNA, the CDR3 is TGTGCCAGCAGCCCTCTCGAAGCGGGAGGTTTCGGTAGCAATGAGCAGTTCTTC. Protein sequence: CASSPLEAGGFGSNEQFF.